This T cell receptor (beta chain) was documented in a study of T cell repertoires in cytomegalovirus infection. About the research overall: Both a matching HLA type and CMV infection were indicated by public TCR beta signatures.

This CDR3 spans 13 amino acids. In germline, CDR1 is KGHDR, CDR2 SFDVKD. Only one count was recorded for this clonotype. Sequence at one end of the junction differs from germline and may be a read error. TCRdb called the reads again in MiXCR, with one record for every CDR3 protein. The data show hundreds of thousands of distinct CDR3 sequences, around 10% seen once. The sample was PBMCs. The receptor was derived from a human donor in good health (CMV status not recorded). Some clones in this sample may be carry-over from other donors' samples. The chain couples TRBV24-1 to TRBJ1-2, with unresolved D. The CDR3 bases are TGTACCACCAGTGATTCCGAGCAGACTGGCTACACCTTC. Translation gives CTTSDSEQTGYTF.